One and the same sample provided the 14 T cell receptor beta chains below, sequenced in a study of T cells in Graves' hyperthyroidism and ophthalmopathy. RNA transcripts yielded amplified TCR beta CDR3 regions. The HTBI primer set drove a first-round RT-PCR of the TCR CDR3. TCRdb recomputed calls from the multiplex PCR reads with MiXCR, one row per CDR3 protein. The sample has about 26,000 distinct CDR3 sequences; around 40% are singletons. Sequences were obtained from blood. The origin of the receptors is a woman younger than 45 with Graves' hyperthyroidism.

In its sample, this clonotype was seen once. The chain couples TRBV7-9 to TRBJ2-2; 7 bases agree with TRBD1. Germline V gives CDR1 SEHNR, CDR2 FQNEAQ (reference sequence). Germline trimming cut 5 bases from V and 1 base from J; bases unmatched to any gene: 4. The CDR3 is 15 amino acids. In nucleotides, the CDR3 is TGTGCCAGCAGCCGGGACAGACTGAACACCGGGGAGCTGTTTTTT. Protein sequence: CASSRDRLNTGELFF.

This clonotype showed up just a few times. The rearrangement uses TRBV18 and TRBJ1-4; D remains unclear. V lost 3 bases, J lost 0 bases, and 8 bases lay in between. The V gene's germline CDR1 is KGHSH and CDR2 LQKENI. The CDR3 totals 15 residues. DNA of the CDR3: TGTGCCAGCTCACCTTTCTCGGCAACTAATGAAAAACTGTTTTTT. It yields the protein CASSPFSATNEKLFF.

This clonotype came up many times. The chain employs TRBV3-1 and TRBJ2-1; 8 bases map to TRBD2. J gave up 8 bases and V 5 bases, and 11 bases lay outside the gene matches. This CDR3 has 15 residues. CDR1 and CDR2 from the germline V gene are LGHDT and YNNKEL (reference sequence). CDR3 in amino acids: CASSSSGRLGDEQFF. CDR3 sequence (DNA): TGTGCCAGCAGCTCAAGCGGGAGATTGGGGGATGAGCAGTTCTTC.

This clonotype is medium-sized in the sample. V gene TRBV10-3 combines with J gene TRBJ2-2, with D perhaps matching TRBD2 (8 bases). The CDR3 is 17 amino acids. Germline V gene sequence: CDR1 ENHRY, CDR2 SYGVKD. V was clipped by 3 bases and J by 0 bases, with 14 bases between them. This CDR3 reads CAISDRGGQTNTGELFF. CDR3 sequence (DNA): TGTGCCATCAGTGATCGGGGGGGACAGACGAACACCGGGGAGCTGTTTTTT.

The V gene is TRBV7-3, the J gene TRBJ2-1; D not resolved. Germline loops: CDR1 SGHTA, CDR2 FQGTGA. This CDR3 contains 13 residues. Trimming removed 2 bases at V and 5 bases at J, with 7 bases between. CDR3 in amino acids: CASSLLGNNEQFF. CDR3 bases: TGTGCCAGCAGCTTACTCGGAAACAATGAGCAGTTCTTC.

This chain connects TRBV7-7 to TRBJ2-2; D possibly corresponds to TRBD1 (6 bases). CDR3 length: 14 amino acids. Germline CDR1 reads SSHAT; CDR2 reads FNYEAQ (reference sequence). V lost 10 bases to trimming and J lost 2 bases, with 14 bases between them. The CDR3 DNA follows: TGTGCCACCGCCAAGGGGGTAAACACCGGGGAGCTGTTTTTT. Residues: CATAKGVNTGELFF.

The table lists this clonotype with many counts. The V call is TRBV6-1, the J call TRBJ1-1; 7 bases line up with TRBD1. V lost 3 bases and J lost 5; bases outside the gene matches: 9. The CDR3 covers 15 residues. The germline CDR1 and CDR2 sequences are MNHNS and SASEGT. The CDR3: CASSDRGGLGTEAFF. In DNA form, the CDR3 reads TGTGCCAGCAGTGACAGGGGGGGTCTGGGGACTGAAGCTTTCTTT.

This clonotype is judged medium-sized. V usage is TRBV2 and J usage is TRBJ1-6, with a possible D match to TRBD1 (5 bases). Germline V CDR1 and CDR2: SNHLY, FYNNEI. This CDR3 has 15 amino acids. V was clipped by 4 bases and J by 9 bases, with 16 bases between them. CDR3 coding DNA: TGTGCCAGCAGTGGAACTCCCAGGGCGAGTTCACCCCTCCACTTT. Amino acids: CASSGTPRASSPLHF.

Of note for this clonotype: Mismatch with germline at one junction end may stem from a read error. The rearrangement uses TRBV19 and TRBJ2-2, with 7 bases that match TRBD1. The germline gives CDR1 LNHDA, CDR2 SQIVND (reference sequence). The CDR3 is 14 amino acids. CDR3 protein: CASTGQTSTGKLFF. CDR3 sequence (DNA): TGTGCCAGTACGGGACAGACGAGCACCGGGAAGCTGTTTTTT.

Judged by abundance, this clonotype is medium-sized. The chain is built from TRBV29-1 and TRBJ2-1; 7 positions agree with TRBD2. Germline lookup yields CDR1 SQVTM and CDR2 ANQGSEA. J gave up 8 bases and V 6 bases, and 10 bases lay outside the gene matches. This CDR3 has 13 amino acids. The CDR3 loop reads CSVNGGSLYEQFF. CDR3 nucleotide sequence: TGCAGCGTAAACGGCGGGAGTCTGTATGAGCAGTTCTTC.

The chain uses TRBV20-1 and TRBJ2-1; TRBD2 matches at 8 bases. The junction had 4 bases not matched to a gene; V was cut back by 2 bases and J by 10 bases. CDR3 length: 12 residues. Germline V gene lookup returns CDR1 DFQATT and CDR2 SNEGSKA (reference sequence). The CDR3 coding sequence is TGCAGTGCTAGACGACTAGCGAGGGAGCAGTTCTTC. Protein product: CSARRLAREQFF.

The sample holds many counts of this clonotype. It may be a read error: a sequence one base away is much more abundant. V is TRBV9 and J is TRBJ1-1; D remains ambiguous. Looked up from germline, CDR1 is SGDLS and CDR2 is YYNGEE. The CDR3 covers 13 residues. The CDR3 loop reads CASGVGGIAEAFF. The CDR3 DNA is TGTGCCAGCGGCGTAGGAGGTATCGCTGAAGCTTTCTTT.

A note on this clonotype: The CDR3 ends on some other residue instead of the conserved phenylalanine or tryptophan, so this is likely a read error. The DNA is left out, because the CDR3 cannot be placed on it with certainty; the CDR3 is given as TCRdb lists it. The chain joins TRBV15 to TRBJ2-1; the D call of TRBD2 is as the table states it, not checked on the DNA. Germline CDR1 reads LNHNV; CDR2 reads YYDKDF (reference sequence). The CDR3 has 9 residues if both end residues are counted. The CDR3 loop is CATSRDCPP.

This clonotype has ten or more counts. A read error may explain this, as a much larger clone is one base away. The V and J genes are TRBV12-3 or TRBV12-4 and TRBJ1-4; 8 bases are a match to TRBD1. This CDR3 is 14 amino acids long. This CDR3 reads CASSRDRINGKLFF. The CDR3 DNA is TGTGCCAGCAGCCGGGACAGGATAAATGGAAAACTGTTTTTT.